The 25 T cell receptor beta chains in this list originate from one sample, sequenced in a study of blood T cell repertoires in COVID-19 (dated by TCRdb to 2020 to 2022). Receptors were amplified or captured by the immunoSEQ multiplex PCR assay. TCRdb took this table from immuneACCESS and kept in-frame rearrangements with V and J called. Such tables lack part of the clones; where checked against another copy, unresolved V genes explain under half of the gap, and the rest is unexplained. The sample table shows a few hundred thousand clones, and around four fifths are seen once. The top ten clones comprise approximately 5.1% of the sample. The specimen was peripheral blood. The receptors here all came from an older woman who had recovered from COVID-19.

The chain is built from TRBV12-3 or TRBV12-4 and TRBJ2-1, with a possible D match to TRBD1 (6 bases). This CDR3 spans 13 amino acids. Trimming removed 6 bases from V and 8 bases from J, with 14 bases in between. Here the CDR3 reads CASSFFKGDEQFF. The CDR3 region has the DNA TGTGCCAGCAGCTTTTTTAAGGGGGATGAGCAGTTCTTC.

This rearrangement joins TRBV2 to TRBJ2-1, with 8 bases aligning to TRBD2. CDR3 size: 14 residues. Germline V lookup: CDR1 SNHLY, CDR2 FYNNEI. Trimming removed 4 bases from V and 4 bases from J; junction bases left unmatched: 3. The CDR3 sequence is CASSVRGGYNEQFF. The CDR3 DNA reads TGTGCCAGCAGTGTTCGGGGGGGTTACAATGAGCAGTTCTTC.

This chain connects TRBV18 to TRBJ1-3; D is unresolved. Germline V CDR1 and CDR2: KGHSH, LQKENI. Trimming removed 2 bases at V and 0 bases at J, with 8 bases between. CDR3 length: 15 residues. The DNA for the CDR3 is TGTGCCAGCTCACCAAACATGGCCTCTGGAAACACCATATATTTT. Its protein is CASSPNMASGNTIYF. Complete variable domain (other parts from reference TRBV18 and TRBJ1-3): NAGVMQNPRHLVRRRGQEARLRCSPMKGHSHVYWYRQLPEEGLKFMVYLQKENIIDESGMPKERFSAEFPKEGPSILRIQQVVRGDSAAYFCASSPNMASGNTIYFGEGSWLTVV.

The chain is built from TRBV19 and TRBJ2-2; no reliable D call. The CDR3 sequence is 12 residues long. Trimming stripped 5 bases from V and 7 bases from J, with 8 bases between. Germline V CDR1 and CDR2: LNHDA, SQIVND (reference sequence). The DNA for the CDR3 is TGTGCCAGTAGTGAGAATAACGGGGAGCTGTTTTTT. It is translated as CASSENNGELFF.

The chain links TRBV28 to TRBJ2-5; possible D gene TRBD2, 6 bases. CDR3 length: 14 residues. Germline values: CDR1 MDHEN, CDR2 SYDVKM. V lost 6 bases and J 2 bases, leaving 13 bases between the germline ends. The CDR3 loop is CASSPPGLQETQYF. The CDR3 DNA reads as TGTGCCAGCAGCCCGCCGGGACTTCAAGAGACCCAGTACTTC. Looking up the rest from reference TRBV28 and TRBJ2-5 gives the full variable domain: DVKVTQSSRYLVKRTGEKVFLECVQDMDHENMFWYRQDPGLGLRLIYFSYDVKMKEKGDIPEGYSVSREKKERFSLILESASTNQTSMYLCASSPPGLQETQYFGPGTRLLVL.

This clone was found a few times. The chain is built from TRBV4-1 and TRBJ2-5; 8 bases map to TRBD2. J lost 1 base, V lost 0 bases, and 7 bases had no gene match. From germline, CDR1 is MGHRA and CDR2 YSYEKL. This CDR3 contains 17 residues. In DNA, the CDR3 is TGCGCCAGCAGCCAAGATTTTACCGGGACTAGCCAAGAGACCCAGTACTTC. Its translation is CASSQDFTGTSQETQYF.

The CDR3 DNA sequence: TGTGCCAGCAGCGTGGGCACAGCTAATGAAAAACTGTTTTTT. Amino acid sequence: CASSVGTANEKLFF. The chain uses TRBV9 and TRBJ1-4; D ambiguous. The CDR3 totals 14 residues. The germline V gene has CDR1 SGDLS and CDR2 YYNGEE. The germline V and J ends were trimmed by 2 bases and 3 bases, with 8 bases remaining between them.

The chain carries TRBV27 and TRBJ2-1; D may be TRBD1 (6 bases). The ends were cut back, 3 bases at V and 10 bases at J, with 16 bases in the middle. The CDR3 contains 14 residues. Looked up from germline, CDR1 is MNHEY and CDR2 is SMNVEV (reference sequence). In DNA, the CDR3 is TGTGCCAGCAGTTTCGGGTCAGGGGTCGTCGAGCAGTTCTTC. This codes for CASSFGSGVVEQFF.

The V and J genes are TRBV6-6 and TRBJ1-2; D uncertain. This CDR3 has 19 amino acids. V dropped 5 bases and J dropped 4 bases, with 29 bases sitting between them. Germline CDR1 reads MNHNY; CDR2 reads SVGAGI (reference sequence). DNA for the CDR3: TGTGCCAGCAGTCCTCCCGCGTGGGAGGACGCAGGTATGGGCTATGGCTACACCTTC. Residues: CASSPPAWEDAGMGYGYTF.

The genes are TRBV5-1 and TRBJ1-6; D gene unclear. Trimming stripped 0 bases from V and 10 bases from J, with 8 bases between. Germline V gives CDR1 SGHRS, CDR2 YFSETQ. The CDR3 has 13 residues. CDR3 nucleotide sequence: TGCGCCAGCAGCTTGGCGGGGAGGTCACCCCTCCACTTT. This codes for CASSLAGRSPLHF.

The rearrangement links TRBV7-6 to TRBJ1-2, with TRBD1 matching 8 bases. CDR3 length: 14 residues. From germline, CDR1 is SGHVS and CDR2 FNYEAQ. Trimming cost V 5 bases and J 2 bases; bases outside gene matches: 4. The CDR3 sequence: CASSPGQGNYGYTF. CDR3 nucleotide sequence: TGTGCCAGCAGCCCCGGACAGGGAAACTATGGCTACACCTTC.

The CDR3 is CASSARQGIETQYF. In DNA, the CDR3 is TGTGCCAGCAGCGCCCGACAGGGGATAGAGACCCAGTACTTC. The V and J genes are TRBV11-3 and TRBJ2-5; 8 bases fit TRBD1. Germline V gene data show CDR1 as SGHNT and CDR2 as YENEEA. V dropped 5 bases and J dropped 4; count of bases not matched to a gene: 6. The CDR3 is made up of 14 amino acids.

In its sample, this clone was seen many times. The chain links TRBV11-2 to TRBJ2-7; TRBD2 is a possible D gene (5 bases). There are 14 residues in the CDR3. CDR1 SGHAT and CDR2 FQNNGV come from the germline V gene. V was trimmed by 1 base and J by 4 bases, leaving 11 bases between them. DNA for the CDR3: TGTGCCAGCAGCTTAGGTCCTACTAGATACGAGCAGTACTTC. This codes for CASSLGPTRYEQYF.

This rearrangement joins TRBV7-2 to TRBJ1-1, with 12 bases lining up with TRBD1. V shed 5 bases and J 6 bases; nucleotides not matched to a gene: 7. Germline V lookup: CDR1 SGHTA, CDR2 FQGNSA. The CDR3 sequence is 15 residues long. In DNA form, the CDR3 reads TGTGCCAGCAGCGTGGGACAGGGGGCGGTCTCTGAAGCTTTCTTT. Translating it yields CASSVGQGAVSEAFF.

V is TRBV6-2 or TRBV6-3 and J is TRBJ2-3; 11 bases are shared with TRBD2. V lost 4 bases, J lost 4 bases, and 1 base stayed unmatched. CDR3 length equals 14 residues. Looked up from germline, CDR1 is MNHEY and CDR2 is SVGEGT. CDR3 amino acids: CASSLLAGADTQYF. The CDR3 DNA sequence: TGTGCCAGCAGTTTACTAGCGGGGGCAGATACGCAGTATTTT.

The genes are TRBV5-4 and TRBJ2-7, with 8 bases lining up with TRBD2. Germline V gene data show CDR1 as SGHNT and CDR2 as YYREEE (reference sequence). The CDR3 sequence is 14 residues long. The junction had 9 bases not matched to a gene; V was cut back by 4 bases and J by 6 bases. This CDR3 is CASSPGGRFPEQYF. The CDR3 region has the DNA TGTGCCAGCAGCCCGGGAGGGCGATTTCCCGAGCAGTACTTC.

CDR3 coding DNA: TGTGCCAGTAGGCGACAGGGGGCGGGGGGTCCTGAAGCTTTCTTT. This sequence encodes CASRRQGAGGPEAFF. The rearrangement joins TRBV19 to TRBJ1-1; 10 nucleotides line up with TRBD1. CDR1 and CDR2 from the germline V gene are LNHDA and SQIVND (reference sequence). J lost 6 bases, V lost 6 bases, and 10 bases had no gene match. The length of the CDR3 is 15 residues.

The V gene is TRBV27, the J gene TRBJ1-1; tentative D call: TRBD1 (6 bases). The CDR3 has 13 amino acids. CDR1 MNHEY and CDR2 SMNVEV come from the germline V gene (reference sequence). V lost 5 bases to trimming and J lost 5 bases, with 12 bases between them. CDR3 coding DNA: TGTGCCAGCAGTCGAAACAGGGATACTGAAGCTTTCTTT. This gives the protein CASSRNRDTEAFF.

The V and J genes are TRBV4-2 and TRBJ2-4, with 7 nucleotides matching TRBD1. This CDR3 spans 19 amino acids. J was trimmed by 0 bases and V by 4 bases; bases with no gene match: 15. Per germline, CDR1 LGHNA and CDR2 YNFKEQ. In DNA, the CDR3 is TGTGCCAGCAGCCCAACCGACAGGGACACCTTAATAGCCAAAAACATTCAGTACTTC. The encoded protein is CASSPTDRDTLIAKNIQYF.

The chain combines TRBV5-4 with TRBJ2-7; TRBD1 agrees at 7 bases. With 7 bases clipped from V and 6 bases from J, the junction kept 10 bases outside the gene matches. Germline lookup yields CDR1 SGHNT and CDR2 YYREEE (reference sequence). The CDR3 extends over 13 amino acids. DNA of the CDR3: TGTGCCAGCCAAATTGACAGGGTTGGCGAGCAGTACTTC. This gives the protein CASQIDRVGEQYF.

The chain uses TRBV5-1 and TRBJ2-3; 9 nucleotides align to TRBD2. This CDR3 has 15 residues. CDR1 and CDR2 (germline): SGHRS, YFSETQ. The junction had 7 bases not matched to a gene; V was cut back by 6 bases and J by 2 bases. The chain's CDR3 is CASTFSGGYTDTQYF. The CDR3 coding sequence is TGCGCCAGCACCTTTAGCGGGGGATACACAGATACGCAGTATTTT.

The V and J genes are TRBV5-1 and TRBJ2-3; a possible D gene is TRBD1 (6 bases). Trimming took off 0 bases at V and 0 bases at J, with 11 bases between the two ends. The CDR3 contains 16 residues. Germline V gives CDR1 SGHRS, CDR2 YFSETQ. CDR3 region: CASSLDRAASTDTQYF. DNA for the CDR3: TGCGCCAGCAGCTTGGACAGGGCTGCTAGCACAGATACGCAGTATTTT.

Concerning this clone itself: Within the sample, other DNA sequences also encode this same CDR3. The J gene is TRBJ1-2, the V gene TRBV5-1; D is uncertain. The CDR3 spans 13 residues. V was pared by 0 bases and J by 3 bases, with 6 bases between. Germline V gene lookup returns CDR1 SGHRS and CDR2 YFSETQ. This chain's CDR3 is CASSLDGDYGYTF. CDR3 bases: TGCGCCAGCAGCTTGGACGGAGACTATGGCTACACCTTC.

The chain carries TRBV9 and TRBJ1-2; D not certain. This CDR3 spans 13 amino acids. With 0 bases removed from V and 6 bases from J, the gap between germline ends came to 9 bases. CDR1 and CDR2 from the germline V gene are SGDLS and YYNGEE. The CDR3 reads CASSVVFRDGYTF. The DNA of the CDR3 is TGTGCCAGCAGCGTAGTGTTCCGGGATGGCTACACCTTC.

The chain is built from TRBV5-1 and TRBJ2-7, with TRBD1 as a possible D gene (5 bases). CDR1 is SGHRS, CDR2 YFSETQ, per germline. CDR3 size: 14 residues. Trimming took 4 bases from V and 5 from J, leaving 16 bases between them. The CDR3 sequence: CASSLVFRADEQYF. The DNA for the CDR3 is TGCGCCAGCAGCCTCGTCTTCAGGGCCGACGAGCAGTACTTC.